The 19 T cell receptor beta chains reported below all come from one sample, sequenced in a study of cytomegalovirus exposure and HLA in healthy donors. A multiplex PCR was run with 60 Vbeta primers and 13 Jbeta primers. The repertoire was sequenced with immunoSEQ multiplex PCR; TCRdb's copy has only in-frame clones and lacks some. The sample contains about 180,000 clones, around 77% of which appear only once. The sequencing sample was made of PBMCs. The receptors originated from a man aged 55 to 70 in good health and CMV-seronegative.

The chain couples TRBV29-1 to TRBJ1-1; D gene ambiguous. The germline V and J ends were trimmed by 4 bases and 1 base, with 13 bases remaining between them. Germline-derived CDR1 and CDR2 are SQVTM and ANQGSEA. The CDR3 extends over 14 amino acids. The CDR3 bases are TGCAGCGTTGGGGAGGGCGGGGAGAACACTGAAGCTTTCTTT. Translated: CSVGEGGENTEAFF.

V gene TRBV5-1 combines with J gene TRBJ2-1, with 7 bases lining up with TRBD1. Germline assignment: CDR1 SGHRS and CDR2 YFSETQ. There are 15 residues in the CDR3. The V and J ends lost 0 bases and 4 bases, in that order; junction bases with no gene match: 4. The CDR3 DNA follows: TGCGCCAGCAGCTTGGGACAGGGAGAATACAATGAGCAGTTCTTC. This encodes CASSLGQGEYNEQFF. The full variable domain, its missing parts supplied by reference TRBV5-1 and TRBJ2-1, is KAGVTQTPRYLIKTRGQQVTLSCSPISGHRSVSWYQQTPGQGLQFLFEYFSETQRNKGNFPGRFSGRQFSNSRSEMNVSTLELGDSALYLCASSLGQGEYNEQFFGPGTRLTVL.

The CDR3 sequence is CASSPTGGNNSPLHF. CDR3 DNA sequence: TGTGCCAGCAGCCCCACAGGGGGAAATAATTCACCCCTCCACTTT. J is TRBJ1-6 and V is TRBV11-2, with 8 bases aligning to TRBD1. Germline-derived CDR1 and CDR2 are SGHAT and FQNNGV. V shed 5 bases, J shed 5 bases, and the junction held 5 bases outside the gene matches. This CDR3 is 15 amino acids long.

The chain joins TRBV6-5 to TRBJ1-1, with 8 bases identical to TRBD1. Germline V gene sequence: CDR1 MNHEY, CDR2 SVGAGI. The junction had 6 bases not matched to a gene; V was cut back by 6 bases and J by 3 bases. CDR3 length: 14 amino acids. The CDR3 loop is CASRKDRDYTEAFF. CDR3 DNA sequence: TGTGCCAGCAGAAAGGACAGGGATTACACTGAAGCTTTCTTT.

The chain uses TRBV6-5 and TRBJ2-3, with 7 bases matching TRBD2. Trimming took 0 bases from V and 7 from J; bases not matched to a gene: 4. The CDR3 is 14 residues long. From germline, CDR1 is MNHEY and CDR2 SVGAGI. The CDR3 protein is CASSYSFGGNTQYF. As DNA, the CDR3 is TGTGCCAGCAGTTACTCGTTCGGGGGGAATACGCAGTATTTT.

The V call is TRBV5-1, the J call TRBJ1-2; 7 bases align to TRBD1. This CDR3 is built from 17 residues. Germline V gene lookup returns CDR1 SGHRS and CDR2 YFSETQ. V was pared by 1 base and J by 1 base, with 10 bases of the junction left unmatched. This chain's CDR3 is CASSLRFGTDRNYGYTF. CDR3 coding DNA: TGCGCCAGCAGCTTGCGATTCGGGACAGACCGTAACTATGGCTACACCTTC.

This chain uses TRBV10-3 with TRBJ1-2, with D possibly being TRBD1 (6 bases). Between the trimmed V and J ends, which lost 2 bases and 5 bases, there was a span of 18 bases. This CDR3 has 16 residues. Germline CDR1 is ENHRY and CDR2 is SYGVKD. The CDR3 region has the DNA TGTGCCATCAGTGAGAATCCGGGACAAGGGGATTATGGCTACACCTTC. Translated, it gives CAISENPGQGDYGYTF.

This chain connects TRBV29-1 to TRBJ1-4; 8 bases align to TRBD1. The length of the CDR3 is 14 residues. CDR1 and CDR2 from the germline V gene are SQVTM and ANQGSEA. The ends lost 4 bases at V and 7 bases at J; junction bases unmatched: 8. The CDR3 here is CSVVGQGSGEKLFF. CDR3 nucleotide sequence: TGCAGCGTTGTCGGACAGGGCAGTGGTGAAAAACTGTTTTTT.

Remarks on this clone: The junction departs from germline at one end; a sequencing error may be responsible. The chain recombines TRBV2 with TRBJ1-4; 8 bases line up with TRBD1. The CDR3 extends over 14 amino acids. The germline CDR1 and CDR2 sequences are SNHLY and FYNNEI. CDR3 sequence (DNA): TGTGCCAGCAGTGGAACAGGACAGGGACCGGCTTATGTTTTT. This sequence encodes CASSGTGQGPAYVF.

This clone turned up a few times. The genes are TRBV6-5 and TRBJ2-2; 7 bases agree with TRBD1. V dropped 6 bases and J dropped 7; count of bases not matched to a gene: 8. The CDR3 runs to 14 residues. Germline V gene data show CDR1 as MNHEY and CDR2 as SVGAGI. The CDR3 protein is CASSGRQGGGELFF. Written as DNA, the CDR3 is TGTGCCAGCAGCGGCAGACAGGGCGGCGGGGAGCTGTTTTTT.

The gene calls are TRBV2 and TRBJ1-1; 7 bases are a match to TRBD1. With V trimmed by 6 bases and J by 2 bases, 6 bases remained unmatched. CDR3 length: 14 amino acids. The germline V gene has CDR1 SNHLY and CDR2 FYNNEI. The CDR3 region has the DNA TGTGCCAGCAGGAGGACAGGAGTAAACACTGAAGCTTTCTTT. Translation: CASRRTGVNTEAFF.

The chain is built from TRBV7-3 and TRBJ2-1; tentatively, D is TRBD2 (6 bases). CDR1 is SGHTA and CDR2 is FQGTGA in the germline V gene. Trimming left V 5 bases short and J 10 bases short, with 15 bases between. CDR3 length: 13 residues. CDR3 residues: CASSRPGSGEQFF. CDR3 in DNA: TGTGCCAGCAGCCGCCCCGGTAGCGGCGAGCAGTTCTTC. The full variable domain, with the rest looked up from reference TRBV7-3 and TRBJ2-1, is GAGVSQTPSNKVTEKGKYVELRCDPISGHTALYWYRQSLGQGPEFLIYFQGTGAADDSGLPNDRFFAVRPEGSVSTLKIQRTERGDSAVYLCASSRPGSGEQFFGPGTRLTVL.

This clone was observed a handful of times. V and J are TRBV21-1 and TRBJ2-7; the table's D call TRBD2 went unverified against the DNA. TRBV21-1 counts as a pseudogene. The CDR3 is 18 amino acids. CDR3 loop: CASSKPWPSGFGAYEQYF. CDR3 bases: TGTGCCAGCAGCAAACCGTGGCCTAGCGGTTTTGGGGCCTACGAGCAGTACTTC.

Comment on this clone: One junction end disagrees with the germline gene, perhaps due to a read error. The chain uses TRBV6-1 and TRBJ1-2, with 7 bases identical to TRBD1. The CDR3 runs to 14 residues. Germline V gives CDR1 MNHNS, CDR2 SASEGT. DNA for the CDR3: TGTGCCAGCAGTGCCACAGGGGCTAACTATGGCTACCCCTTC. Protein product: CASSATGANYGYPF.

The rearrangement uses TRBV6-6 and TRBJ2-2; 7 bases agree with TRBD1. CDR1 is MNHNY and CDR2 is SVGAGI in the germline V gene (reference sequence). V was clipped by 6 bases and J by 5 bases; unmatched bases: 9. The CDR3 covers 15 residues. CDR3 in DNA: TGTGCCAGCAGCCAACCGGGACAGCAAACCGGGGAGCTGTTTTTT. It yields the protein CASSQPGQQTGELFF.

The chain joins TRBV27 to TRBJ1-1; possibly TRBD1 for D (6 bases). The CDR3 is 15 residues long. The ends were cut back, 4 bases at V and 1 base at J, with 13 bases in the middle. The V gene's germline CDR1 is MNHEY and CDR2 SMNVEV (reference sequence). CDR3 sequence: CASSYTGQPNTEAFF. CDR3 nucleotides: TGTGCCAGCAGTTACACCGGACAGCCGAACACTGAAGCTTTCTTT.

The rearrangement links TRBV27 to TRBJ2-7; 10 nucleotides agree with TRBD2. The CDR3 is 17 amino acids. CDR1 MNHEY and CDR2 SMNVEV come from the germline V gene (reference sequence). V trimming: 3 bases; J trimming: 1 base; junction bases outside the gene matches: 9. The chain's CDR3 is CASSFSLAGVQSYEQYF. CDR3 coding DNA: TGTGCCAGCAGTTTCTCCCTAGCGGGGGTCCAATCCTACGAGCAGTACTTC.

J is TRBJ2-2 and V is TRBV7-9; no clear D. The CDR3 loop spans 14 amino acids. Germline V lookup: CDR1 SEHNR, CDR2 FQNEAQ (reference sequence). V was shortened by 5 bases and J by 7 bases, with 14 bases between the two germline ends. CDR3 loop: CASSRTNTGGELFF. CDR3 bases: TGTGCCAGCAGCCGAACGAACACGGGCGGGGAGCTGTTTTTT.

This chain uses TRBV29-1 with TRBJ1-2; D remains unclear. The CDR3 loop spans 11 amino acids. Germline V CDR1 and CDR2: SQVTM, ANQGSEA. Between the trimmed V and J ends, which lost 6 bases and 4 bases, there was a span of 9 bases. This chain's CDR3 is CSVAVSYGYTF. The CDR3 DNA reads as TGCAGCGTGGCTGTATCCTATGGCTACACCTTC. Filled out from reference TRBV29-1 and TRBJ1-2, the complete variable domain reads SAVISQKPSRDICQRGTSLTIQCQVDSQVTMMFWYRQQPGQSLTLIATANQGSEATYESGFVIDKFPISRPNLTFSTLTVSNMSPEDSSIYLCSVAVSYGYTFGSGTRLTVV.